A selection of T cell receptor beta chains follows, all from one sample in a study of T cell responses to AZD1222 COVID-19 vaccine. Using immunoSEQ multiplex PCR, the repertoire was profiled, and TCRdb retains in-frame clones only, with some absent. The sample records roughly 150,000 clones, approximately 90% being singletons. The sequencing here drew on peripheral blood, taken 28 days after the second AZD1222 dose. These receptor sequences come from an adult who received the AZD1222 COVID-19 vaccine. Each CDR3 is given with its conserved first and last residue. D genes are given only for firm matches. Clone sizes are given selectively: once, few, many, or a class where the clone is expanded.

CASSDSNTEAFF | TGTGCCAGCTCCGACTCTAACACTGAAGCTTTCTTT | TRBJ1-1 | TRBV28 | once | -
CASSRLAGNTYNEQFF | TGTGCCAGCAGCCGACTAGCGGGGAATACCTACAATGAGCAGTTCTTC | TRBJ2-1 | TRBV2 | - | TRBD2
CAISRGGASSTDTQYF | TGTGCCATCAGTAGAGGGGGCGCCTCGAGCACAGATACGCAGTATTTT | TRBJ2-3 | TRBV10-3 | - | TRBD1
CASSRAGTEETQYF | TGTGCCAGCAGCCGAGCAGGGACTGAAGAGACCCAGTACTTC | TRBJ2-5 | TRBV4-2 | - | -
CASSLSGVTEAFF | TGTGCCAGCAGCTTATCGGGGGTGACTGAAGCTTTCTTT | TRBJ1-1 | TRBV7-9 | - | -
CASSVGRGYNEQFF | TGTGCCAGCAGTGTAGGGAGAGGATACAATGAGCAGTTCTTC | TRBJ2-1 | TRBV28 | - | -
CASTADRYGYTF | TGTGCCAGCACCGCGGACCGCTATGGCTACACCTTC | TRBJ1-2 | TRBV7-2 | - | -
CASVRGDLNNQPQHF | TGTGCCAGCGTCAGAGGGGACCTTAACAATCAGCCCCAGCATTTT | TRBJ1-5 | TRBV28 | - | -
CASSIAGAGGSEAFF | TGTGCCAGTAGTATTGCAGGGGCAGGGGGCTCTGAAGCTTTCTTT | TRBJ1-1 | TRBV19 | - | TRBD1
CASSLGTSGADTQYF | TGTGCCAGTTCATTGGGGACTAGCGGGGCAGATACGCAGTATTTT | TRBJ2-3 | TRBV19 | few | TRBD2
CASSVMVGSTEAFF | TGTGCCAGCAGTGTAATGGTAGGGTCCACTGAAGCTTTCTTT | TRBJ1-1 | TRBV2 | few | -
CASSSHRIKQPQHF | TGTGCCAGTAGTTCCCACAGGATTAAACAGCCCCAGCATTTT | TRBJ1-5 | TRBV19 | - | -
CASSLVQGQRGTDTQYF | TGTGCCAGCAGCTTAGTACAGGGGCAACGGGGGACAGATACGCAGTATTTT | TRBJ2-3 | TRBV11-2 | - | -
CASSPRFEGLNTEAFF | TGTGCCAGCAGCCCACGATTCGAGGGGCTGAACACTGAAGCTTTCTTT | TRBJ1-1 | TRBV11-3 | - | -
CASSWTLNTEAFF | TGTGCCAGCAGCTGGACGCTAAACACTGAAGCTTTCTTT | TRBJ1-1 | TRBV2 | - | -
CATGDRGYEQYF | TGTGCCACGGGTGACAGGGGTTACGAGCAGTACTTC | TRBJ2-7 | TRBV10-3 | - | TRBD1
CASSKAWRGVIPPNEQFF | TGTGCCAGCAGCAAAGCTTGGCGGGGGGTCATTCCTCCCAATGAGCAGTTCTTC | TRBJ2-1 | TRBV21-1 | - | -
CASSQDYGTSSGYTF | TGCGCCAGCAGCCAAGATTATGGGACTTCTAGTGGCTACACCTTC | TRBJ1-2 | TRBV4-3 | - | -
CAISGTRSRNEQFF | TGTGCCATCAGTGGGACTAGAAGCAGGAATGAGCAGTTCTTC | TRBJ2-1 | TRBV10-3 | - | TRBD2
CASSLIGGAGEQYF | TGTGCCAGCAGCTTGATTGGGGGCGCGGGAGAGCAGTACTTC | TRBJ2-7 | TRBV5-4 | - | -
CASSFGHQETQYF | TGTGCCAGCAGCTTCGGCCACCAAGAGACCCAGTACTTC | TRBJ2-5 | TRBV7-9 | once | -
CAWSVHLGAGGYEQYF | TGTGCCTGGAGTGTCCACCTAGGAGCGGGGGGCTACGAGCAGTACTTC | TRBJ2-7 | TRBV30 | - | TRBD2
CASSQYTGDTEAFF | TGCGCCAGCAGCCAATATACAGGGGACACTGAAGCTTTCTTT | TRBJ1-1 | TRBV5-1 | - | TRBD1
CASSESLRGYTF | TGCGCCAGCAGTGAGTCTTTGAGAGGCTACACCTTC | TRBJ1-2 | TRBV10-2 | - | -
CASSLQGTNYGYTF | TGTGCCAGCAGCTTACAGGGGACCAACTATGGCTACACCTTC | TRBJ1-2 | TRBV5-4 | - | TRBD1
CAITTSRQGRYGYTF | TGTGCCATCACGACGAGTCGGCAGGGACGCTATGGCTACACCTTC | TRBJ1-2 | TRBV10-3 | - | -
CASSWDSTHEQYF | TGTGCCAGCAGTTGGGACAGTACCCACGAGCAGTACTTC | TRBJ2-7 | TRBV28 | - | TRBD1
CASSQDRDGNYGYTF | TGTGCCAGCAGCCAAGATCGGGACGGGAACTATGGCTACACCTTC | TRBJ1-2 | TRBV4-2 | - | -
CAWSLSPNYGYTF | TGTGCCTGGAGTTTAAGCCCTAACTATGGCTACACCTTC | TRBJ1-2 | TRBV30 | - | -
CASSFNGINYGYTF | TGTGCCAGCAGTTTTAATGGAATCAACTATGGCTACACCTTC | TRBJ1-2 | TRBV28 | - | -
CASIPAGGRNEQFF | TGTGCCAGCATCCCGGCGGGAGGGCGGAATGAGCAGTTCTTC | TRBJ2-1 | TRBV28 | - | TRBD2
CASSPDGWQPQHF | TGTGCTAGTAGCCCGGATGGTTGGCAGCCCCAGCATTTT | TRBJ1-5 | TRBV12-5 | - | -
CASCRAPTREGYTF | TGTGCCAGCTGCAGGGCCCCCACTCGGGAGGGCTACACCTTC | TRBJ1-2 | TRBV2 | - | -
CATSSNRNTEAFF | TGTGCCACCAGTTCGAACAGGAACACTGAAGCTTTCTTT | TRBJ1-1 | TRBV24-1 | - | -
CASSPDITNYGYTF | TGTGCCAGCAGCCCTGACATAACTAACTATGGCTACACCTTC | TRBJ1-2 | TRBV7-8 | - | -
CASSQEGTKYF | TGTGCCAGCAGCCAAGAGGGGACGAAGTACTTC | TRBJ2-4 | TRBV16 | - | -
CASTPLRTGGETQYF | TGTGCCAGCACCCCCCTGCGGACAGGAGGGGAGACCCAGTACTTC | TRBJ2-5 | TRBV6-6 | - | -